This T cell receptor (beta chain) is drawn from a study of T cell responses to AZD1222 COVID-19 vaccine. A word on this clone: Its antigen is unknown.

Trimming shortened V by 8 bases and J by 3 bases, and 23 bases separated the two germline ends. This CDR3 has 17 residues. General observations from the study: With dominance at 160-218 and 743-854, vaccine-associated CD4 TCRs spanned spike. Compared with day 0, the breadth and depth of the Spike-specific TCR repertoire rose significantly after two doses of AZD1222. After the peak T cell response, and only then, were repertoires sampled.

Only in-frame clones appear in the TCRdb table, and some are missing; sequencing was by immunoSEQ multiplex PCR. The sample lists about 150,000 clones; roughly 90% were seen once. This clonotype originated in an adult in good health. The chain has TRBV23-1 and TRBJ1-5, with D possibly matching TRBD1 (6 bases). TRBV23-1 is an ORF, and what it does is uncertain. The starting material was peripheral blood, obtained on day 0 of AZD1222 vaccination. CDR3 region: CASVKMIRGPSNQPQHF. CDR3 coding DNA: TGCGCCAGCGTGAAGATGATCAGGGGTCCATCCAATCAGCCCCAGCATTTT.